The 29 T cell receptor beta chains reported below all come from one sample, sequenced in a study of blood T cell repertoires in COVID-19. Generated by immunoSEQ multiplex PCR, the TCRdb table keeps only in-frame clones and is missing some. The data show 200,000 to 300,000 clones, approximately 86% seen once. Source material: peripheral blood. Receptors were obtained from a woman aged 55-70 years with COVID-19, enrolled during active disease.

This sequence joins TRBV5-1 and TRBJ2-5; 7 bases are shared with TRBD2. The ends lost 5 bases at V and 3 bases at J; junction bases unmatched: 4. Looked up from germline, CDR1 is SGHRS and CDR2 is YFSETQ. The CDR3 covers 13 residues. This CDR3 reads CASSWGGEETQYF. CDR3 DNA: TGCGCCAGCAGTTGGGGGGGAGAAGAGACCCAGTACTTC. The entire variable domain, with the rest obtained from reference TRBV5-1 and TRBJ2-5, is as follows: KAGVTQTPRYLIKTRGQQVTLSCSPISGHRSVSWYQQTPGQGLQFLFEYFSETQRNKGNFPGRFSGRQFSNSRSEMNVSTLELGDSALYLCASSWGGEETQYFGPGTRLLVL.

In its sample, this clone was seen a few times. The chain is built from TRBV6-5 and TRBJ1-3, with TRBD1 identical over 7 bases. Germline loops: CDR1 MNHEY, CDR2 SVGAGI. With V trimmed by 0 bases and J by 1 base, 3 bases remained unmatched. This CDR3 spans 16 amino acids. The chain's CDR3 is CASSYSQGFSGNTIYF. Here the CDR3 DNA reads TGTGCCAGCAGTTACTCACAGGGGTTTTCTGGAAACACCATATATTTT.

The V call is TRBV7-9, the J call TRBJ2-2; 11 bases fit TRBD2. The CDR3 is 16 amino acids. Germline assignment: CDR1 SEHNR and CDR2 FQNEAQ (reference sequence). With 5 bases clipped from V and 5 bases from J, the junction kept 7 bases outside the gene matches. CDR3 amino acids: CASSNSGRALTGELFF. CDR3 coding DNA: TGTGCCAGCAGCAATAGCGGGAGGGCCTTGACCGGGGAGCTGTTTTTT. Together with reference TRBV7-9 and TRBJ2-2, the CDR3 gives the full variable domain: DTGVSQNPRHKITKRGQNVTFRCDPISEHNRLYWYRQTLGQGPEFLTYFQNEAQLEKSRLLSDRFSAERPKGSFSTLEIQRTEQGDSAMYLCASSNSGRALTGELFFGEGSRLTVL.

The rearrangement uses TRBV7-2 and TRBJ1-1, with D possibly matching TRBD1 (5 bases). CDR1 and CDR2 (germline): SGHTA, FQGNSA. The CDR3 length is 12 residues. Trimming took 1 base from V and 9 from J, leaving 9 bases between them. The CDR3 loop is CASSLVAGKAFF. The CDR3 DNA is TGTGCCAGCAGCTTAGTGGCAGGGAAAGCTTTCTTT. Full variable domain (outside the CDR3, taken from reference TRBV7-2 and TRBJ1-1): GAGVSQSPSNKVTEKGKDVELRCDPISGHTALYWYRQSLGQGLEFLIYFQGNSAPDKSGLPSDRFSAERTGGSVSTLTIQRTQQEDSAVYLCASSLVAGKAFFGQGTRLTVV.

Only one count was recorded for this clone. The rearrangement links TRBV7-6 to TRBJ2-1; 9 nucleotides agree with TRBD1. The ends lost 4 bases at V and 7 bases at J; junction bases unmatched: 11. The germline V gene has CDR1 SGHVS and CDR2 FNYEAQ. There are 16 residues in the CDR3. CDR3 residues: CASSSPRDREVNEQFF. For the CDR3, the DNA is TGTGCCAGCAGCTCACCCCGGGACAGGGAGGTAAATGAGCAGTTCTTC.

This chain uses TRBV28 with TRBJ2-7; no definite D call. V was cut by 6 bases and J by 5 bases, with 8 bases left in between. This CDR3 spans 11 amino acids. Germline loops: CDR1 MDHEN, CDR2 SYDVKM. The CDR3 sequence: CASSSRDEQYF. As DNA, the CDR3 is TGTGCCAGCAGCAGTCGGGACGAGCAGTACTTC.

Only a few counts were recorded for this clone. V is TRBV6-5 and J is TRBJ1-4; perhaps TRBD1 as D (5 bases). Trimming left V 6 bases short and J 8 bases short, with 13 bases between. This CDR3 comprises 13 residues. The germline gives CDR1 MNHEY, CDR2 SVGAGI. For the CDR3, the DNA is TGTGCCAGCAGCCGCGGGACGGGGGAAAAACTGTTTTTT. It specifies CASSRGTGEKLFF.

The chain uses TRBV5-1 and TRBJ2-7, with D perhaps TRBD2 (6 bases). V lost 5 bases, J lost 4 bases, and 16 bases lay in between. The CDR3 runs 14 residues. Germline CDR1 and CDR2: SGHRS and YFSETQ. The chain's CDR3 is CASRREGRGYEQYF. In DNA, the CDR3 is TGCGCCAGCAGACGCGAGGGACGGGGGTACGAGCAGTACTTC.

The rearrangement links TRBV5-5 to TRBJ2-7; TRBD2 agrees at 10 bases. Trimming removed 5 bases from V and 1 base from J; junction bases left unmatched: 12. The germline gives CDR1 SGHKS, CDR2 YYEKEE (reference sequence). This CDR3 is built from 17 residues. The CDR3 DNA follows: TGTGCCAGCAGATTGACCCCCCCTAGCGGGAGTTCCTACGAGCAGTACTTC. It is translated as CASRLTPPSGSSYEQYF.

The V call is TRBV7-9, the J call TRBJ1-3, with D unresolved. V shed 5 bases and J shed 4 bases, with 18 bases lying between them. CDR3 length equals 16 residues. The germline V gene encodes CDR1 SEHNR and CDR2 FQNEAQ (reference sequence). CDR3 nucleotide sequence: TGTGCCAGCAGCCTCTACGTGGGATCGGGAGGAAACACCATATATTTT. Amino acid sequence: CASSLYVGSGGNTIYF.

This rearrangement joins TRBV9 to TRBJ2-1, with D unclear. Per the germline V gene, CDR1 is SGDLS and CDR2 is YYNGEE. Trimming cost V 4 bases and J 0 bases, with 11 bases left between them. CDR3 length: 15 amino acids. Written as DNA, the CDR3 is TGTGCCAGCAGCCGTTCGACGGGCTCCTACAATGAGCAGTTCTTC. This codes for CASSRSTGSYNEQFF.

In this sample, this clone turned up a few times. This rearrangement joins TRBV28 to TRBJ2-1; D is possibly TRBD1 (6 bases). The CDR3 loop spans 15 amino acids. In germline, CDR1 is MDHEN, CDR2 SYDVKM. Trimming cost V 4 bases and J 5 bases, with 15 bases left between them. DNA of the CDR3: TGTGCCAGCAGTTCCATCCTGGACAGAGACAATGAGCAGTTCTTC. It specifies CASSSILDRDNEQFF.

The J gene is TRBJ1-5, the V gene TRBV18; 7 bases match TRBD1. There are 14 residues in the CDR3. The germline V gene encodes CDR1 KGHSH and CDR2 LQKENI. Trimming took 5 bases from V and 10 from J; bases not matched to a gene: 11. The CDR3 loop reads CASSTGQVNRPQHF. In DNA form, the CDR3 reads TGTGCCAGCTCAACCGGACAGGTGAACCGTCCCCAGCATTTT.

The rearrangement links TRBV3-1 (or the pseudogene TRBV3-2) to TRBJ1-4; weak D call: TRBD1 (5 bases). CDR1 and CDR2 (germline): LGHDT, YNNKEL (reference sequence). V was shortened by 3 bases and J by 11 bases, with 10 bases between the two germline ends. The CDR3 extends over 12 amino acids. CDR3 DNA sequence: TGTGCCAGCAGCCATCGGACAACCAAACTGTTTTTT. This sequence encodes CASSHRTTKLFF.

This clone was seen just once. The chain joins TRBV28 to TRBJ1-5; 8 bases align to TRBD1. V lost 5 bases and J lost 6; bases outside the gene matches: 6. The CDR3 is made up of 14 amino acids. Looked up from germline, CDR1 is MDHEN and CDR2 is SYDVKM. CDR3 DNA: TGTGCCAGCAGTCCCCCAGGGGGCGTTCAGCCCCAGCATTTT. It codes for CASSPPGGVQPQHF.

The gene calls are TRBV7-8 and TRBJ2-7; 9 bases are a match to TRBD2. This CDR3 has 15 amino acids. J was trimmed by 6 bases and V by 2 bases; bases with no gene match: 8. Germline V CDR1 and CDR2: SGHVS, FQNEAQ. The CDR3 nucleotides are TGTGCCAGCAGCTTAAGTGGACTAGCGAACTTCGAGCAGTACTTC. Translating gives CASSLSGLANFEQYF. Using reference TRBV7-8 and TRBJ2-7 for the parts outside the CDR3, the full variable domain is GAGVSQSPRYKVAKRGQDVALRCDPISGHVSLFWYQQALGQGPEFLTYFQNEAQLDKSGLPSDRFFAERPEGSVSTLKIQRTQQEDSAVYLCASSLSGLANFEQYFGPGTRLTVT.

The chain combines TRBV5-7 with TRBJ2-1; maybe TRBD2 (5 bases). TRBV5-7 is reported as an ORF; its role is uncertain. The CDR3 covers 17 residues. The germline V and J ends were trimmed by 3 bases and 0 bases, with 16 bases remaining between them. The CDR3: CASSWAYRDSSYNEQFF. For the CDR3, the DNA is TGTGCCAGCAGCTGGGCGTACCGGGATAGCTCCTACAATGAGCAGTTCTTC.

This chain links TRBV6-6 with TRBJ2-7; no reliable D call. CDR3 length: 14 residues. With 6 bases removed from V and 2 bases from J, the gap between germline ends came to 14 bases. Germline V lookup: CDR1 MNHNY, CDR2 SVGAGI (reference sequence). In DNA form, the CDR3 reads TGTGCCAGCAGATTTACAGTCTCCACCTACGAGCAGTACTTC. Its translation: CASRFTVSTYEQYF.

The chain is built from TRBV29-1 and TRBJ1-1; possibly TRBD1 for D (6 bases). The CDR3 length is 14 residues. Trimming pared 4 bases from V and 4 bases from J, leaving 16 bases between. The germline V gene has CDR1 SQVTM and CDR2 ANQGSEA. CDR3 sequence: CSVGSGGYGTEAFF. Written as DNA, the CDR3 is TGCAGCGTTGGTAGCGGGGGCTACGGCACTGAAGCTTTCTTT.

J is TRBJ2-6 and V is TRBV5-1; D not resolved. Germline lookup yields CDR1 SGHRS and CDR2 YFSETQ. V lost 3 bases and J lost 0, with 19 bases in between. The CDR3 loop spans 19 amino acids. The CDR3 bases are TGCGCCAGCAGCTCCTCATCGATGAAGGAGAGCTCTGGGGCCAACGTCCTGACTTTC. Its translation: CASSSSSMKESSGANVLTF.

This clone has just a few counts. J is TRBJ1-5 and V is TRBV2; 7 bases are a match to TRBD1. The CDR3 has 13 residues. Germline V gene lookup returns CDR1 SNHLY and CDR2 FYNNEI. J gave up 2 bases and V 7 bases, and 2 bases lay outside the gene matches. The CDR3 nucleotides read TGTGCCAGCAAAACAGGGGGCAATCAGCCCCAGCATTTT. This gives the protein CASKTGGNQPQHF.

J is TRBJ2-1 and V is TRBV9; 11 nucleotides match TRBD2. There are 17 residues in the CDR3. V was clipped by 4 bases and J by 8 bases; unmatched bases: 14. In germline, CDR1 is SGDLS, CDR2 YYNGEE. The CDR3 region is CASSNTVSGRADHEQFF. CDR3 coding DNA: TGTGCCAGCAGCAACACGGTTAGCGGGAGGGCTGACCATGAGCAGTTCTTC.

V is TRBV12-3 or TRBV12-4 and J is TRBJ2-3, with D perhaps matching TRBD2 (7 bases). V gave up 6 bases and J gave up 5 bases, with 12 bases separating them. CDR3 length: 13 amino acids. Written as DNA, the CDR3 is TGTGCCAGCAGCCCTAGGGGGGGAGATACGCAGTATTTT. Amino acids: CASSPRGGDTQYF.

The CDR3 DNA reads TGTGCGGGAAGGGGTCGTTCTGGGGCCAACGTCCTGACTTTC. Protein product: CAGRGRSGANVLTF. This sequence joins TRBV7-2 and TRBJ2-6, with D perhaps matching TRBD1 (5 bases). Per germline, CDR1 SGHTA and CDR2 FQGNSA. The CDR3 runs to 14 residues. The full variable domain, its missing parts supplied by reference TRBV7-2 and TRBJ2-6, is GAGVSQSPSNKVTEKGKDVELRCDPISGHTALYWYRQSLGQGLEFLIYFQGNSAPDKSGLPSDRFSAERTGGSVSTLTIQRTQQEDSAVYLCAGRGRSGANVLTFGAGSRLTVL.

The chain is built from TRBV6-5 and TRBJ1-2; 11 bases match TRBD1. The length of the CDR3 is 14 residues. Germline CDR1 MNHEY, CDR2 SVGAGI. V shed 6 bases, J shed 4 bases, and the junction held 4 bases outside the gene matches. In DNA form, the CDR3 reads TGTGCCAGCAGGAGGACAGGGGGCCTCTATGGCTACACCTTC. It translates to CASRRTGGLYGYTF.

The rearrangement uses TRBV6-1 and TRBJ2-4, with TRBD2 identical over 7 bases. Per the germline V gene, CDR1 is MNHNS and CDR2 is SASEGT. CDR3 length equals 14 residues. V was clipped by 3 bases and J by 1 base; unmatched bases: 0. The chain's CDR3 is CASSDGRAKNIQYF. The CDR3 nucleotides read TGTGCCAGCAGTGACGGGAGGGCCAAAAACATTCAGTACTTC.

The V and J genes are TRBV5-1 and TRBJ2-7; D is perhaps TRBD2 (5 bases). Germline loops: CDR1 SGHRS, CDR2 YFSETQ. Trimming pared 5 bases from V and 2 bases from J, leaving 11 bases between. This CDR3 has 13 amino acids. The CDR3 DNA is TGCGCCAGCAGAAGGACTGACACCTACGAGCAGTACTTC. This codes for CASRRTDTYEQYF.

CDR3 residues: CATSTGTSGRETQYF. CDR3 nucleotides: TGTGCCACCAGCACCGGGACTAGCGGGAGAGAGACCCAGTACTTC. The V call is TRBV15, the J call TRBJ2-5; 14 bases fit TRBD2. V shed 4 bases, J shed 4 bases, and the junction held 2 bases outside the gene matches. The CDR3 sequence is 15 residues long. Germline assignment: CDR1 LNHNV and CDR2 YYDKDF (reference sequence).

V gene TRBV29-1 combines with J gene TRBJ2-7; 10 positions match TRBD1. In germline, CDR1 is SQVTM, CDR2 ANQGSEA. V shed 6 bases, J shed 8 bases, and the junction held 10 bases outside the gene matches. The CDR3 spans 13 residues. CDR3 amino acids: CSVSGQGNAQQYF. CDR3 nucleotides: TGCAGCGTCTCGGGACAGGGGAATGCCCAGCAGTACTTC.